The rows below give T cell receptor beta chains drawn from one sample of a study of cytomegalovirus exposure and HLA in healthy donors. Some clones are missing from TCRdb's copy, which holds only in-frame ones; the method was immunoSEQ multiplex PCR. The top ten hold 1% to 1.4% of the sample, which has roughly 200,000 clones, approximately 90% seen once. The source material was PBMCs. All receptors derive from a boy between 2 and 10 years old in good health and CMV-seronegative. Both conserved end residues are part of each CDR3. A D gene is named only where the DNA matches it firmly. For some rows the clone size is stated as once, few or many, or as a class when expanded; others skip it.

v_gene: TRBV5-1; d_gene: TRBD2; len: 16; j_gene: TRBJ2-1; abundance: .; CDR3aa: CASSLDPSGAYNEQFF; CDR3nt: TGCGCCAGCAGCTTGGACCCTAGCGGAGCATACAATGAGCAGTTCTTC
v_gene: TRBV15; d_gene: TRBD1; len: 16; j_gene: TRBJ1-1; abundance: .; CDR3aa: CATSSSAGTGGTEAFF; CDR3nt: TGTGCCACCAGCAGTTCCGCCGGGACAGGGGGCACTGAAGCTTTCTTT
v_gene: TRBV19; d_gene: .; len: 17; j_gene: TRBJ2-3; abundance: .; CDR3aa: CASSIDLAPTGADTQYF; CDR3nt: TGTGCCAGTAGTATAGATCTAGCACCAACGGGGGCAGATACGCAGTATTTT
v_gene: TRBV19; d_gene: .; len: 16; j_gene: TRBJ1-4; abundance: once; CDR3aa: CASTAGTLLGAEKLFF; CDR3nt: TGTGCCAGTACAGCCGGGACTCTTCTTGGCGCTGAAAAACTGTTTTTT
v_gene: TRBV6-5; d_gene: TRBD1; len: 14; j_gene: TRBJ1-1; abundance: .; CDR3aa: CASRGQGAMTEAFF; CDR3nt: TGTGCCAGCAGGGGACAGGGGGCTATGACTGAAGCTTTCTTT
v_gene: TRBV21-1; d_gene: .; len: 18; j_gene: TRBJ2-3; abundance: .; CDR3aa: CASSNWGKEGQGADTQYF; CDR3nt: TGTGCCAGCAGCAATTGGGGGAAGGAGGGGCAGGGTGCAGATACGCAGTATTTT
v_gene: TRBV7-2; d_gene: TRBD2; len: 15; j_gene: TRBJ2-5; abundance: .; CDR3aa: CASSLRGTNQETQYF; CDR3nt: TGTGCCAGCAGCCTGCGGGGGACCAACCAAGAGACCCAGTACTTC
v_gene: TRBV9; d_gene: .; len: 15; j_gene: TRBJ1-3; abundance: .; CDR3aa: CASSARPSSGNTIYF; CDR3nt: TGTGCCAGCAGCGCTAGACCGAGCTCTGGAAACACCATATATTTT
v_gene: TRBV5-4; d_gene: TRBD2; len: 17; j_gene: TRBJ2-2; abundance: .; CDR3aa: CASSSGLAGANTGELFF; CDR3nt: TGTGCCAGCAGCTCCGGACTAGCGGGAGCCAACACCGGGGAGCTGTTTTTT
v_gene: TRBV2; d_gene: .; len: 14; j_gene: TRBJ2-5; abundance: .; CDR3aa: CASSKDRNQETQYF; CDR3nt: TGTGCCAGCAGTAAAGACAGGAACCAAGAGACCCAGTACTTC
v_gene: TRBV7-2; d_gene: TRBD1; len: 14; j_gene: TRBJ1-5; abundance: .; CDR3aa: CASSLQGINQPQHF; CDR3nt: TGTGCCAGCAGTCTACAGGGGATAAATCAGCCCCAGCATTTT
v_gene: TRBV5-4; d_gene: .; len: 15; j_gene: TRBJ1-2; abundance: .; CDR3aa: CASSIDPGSNYGYTF; CDR3nt: TGTGCCAGCAGCATAGACCCGGGGTCTAACTATGGCTACACCTTC
v_gene: TRBV19; d_gene: .; len: 16; j_gene: TRBJ2-3; abundance: .; CDR3aa: CASSFNRAVGTDTQYF; CDR3nt: TGTGCCAGTAGTTTCAACAGGGCTGTGGGGACAGATACGCAGTATTTT
v_gene: TRBV28; d_gene: .; len: 17; j_gene: TRBJ1-5; abundance: .; CDR3aa: CASSFPPYGQIDQPQHF; CDR3nt: TGTGCCAGCAGTTTCCCCCCCTACGGACAGATTGATCAGCCCCAGCATTTT
v_gene: TRBV6-1; d_gene: TRBD1; len: 15; j_gene: TRBJ1-3; abundance: .; CDR3aa: CASRRTGTGRNTIYF; CDR3nt: TGTGCCAGCAGAAGAACCGGGACAGGGCGTAACACCATATATTTT
v_gene: TRBV11-1; d_gene: .; len: 14; j_gene: TRBJ2-5; abundance: .; CDR3aa: CASSPGTLQETQYF; CDR3nt: TGTGCCAGCAGCCCCGGGACACTGCAAGAGACCCAGTACTTC
v_gene: TRBV6-6; d_gene: TRBD1; len: 16; j_gene: TRBJ1-3; abundance: .; CDR3aa: CASSRRGTGAGNTIYF; CDR3nt: TGTGCCAGCAGCCGCAGGGGGACAGGGGCTGGAAACACCATATATTTT
v_gene: TRBV28; d_gene: .; len: 12; j_gene: TRBJ1-2; abundance: .; CDR3aa: CASTRQDYGYTF; CDR3nt: TGTGCCAGCACCCGACAGGACTATGGCTACACCTTC
v_gene: TRBV30; d_gene: .; len: 11; j_gene: TRBJ2-7; abundance: .; CDR3aa: CAWSWRGEQYF; CDR3nt: TGTGCCTGGAGTTGGCGGGGCGAGCAGTACTTC
v_gene: TRBV7-9; d_gene: TRBD2; len: 14; j_gene: TRBJ2-7; abundance: .; CDR3aa: CASSLGLAGGEQYF; CDR3nt: TGTGCCAGCAGCTTAGGATTGGCGGGAGGCGAGCAGTACTTC
v_gene: TRBV28; d_gene: .; len: 14; j_gene: TRBJ2-4; abundance: .; CDR3aa: CASRTTEAKNIQYF; CDR3nt: TGTGCTAGCAGAACGACAGAAGCCAAAAACATTCAGTACTTC
v_gene: TRBV6-4; d_gene: .; len: 14; j_gene: TRBJ1-6; abundance: .; CDR3aa: CASSVREGNSPLHF; CDR3nt: TGTGCCAGCAGTGTCCGGGAGGGGAATTCACCCCTCCACTTT
v_gene: TRBV2; d_gene: .; len: 13; j_gene: TRBJ1-2; abundance: .; CDR3aa: CASYAGPPRGYTF; CDR3nt: TGTGCCAGCTACGCAGGGCCTCCGCGGGGCTACACCTTC
v_gene: TRBV18; d_gene: .; len: 14; j_gene: TRBJ2-1; abundance: .; CDR3aa: CASSPIGSYNEQFF; CDR3nt: TGTGCCAGCTCCCCCATCGGGTCCTACAATGAGCAGTTCTTC
v_gene: TRBV14; d_gene: TRBD1; len: 14; j_gene: TRBJ2-7; abundance: .; CDR3aa: CASSHRGPRYEQYF; CDR3nt: TGTGCCAGCAGCCACAGGGGGCCCCGCTACGAGCAGTACTTC
v_gene: TRBV29-1; d_gene: .; len: 14; j_gene: TRBJ1-1; abundance: .; CDR3aa: CSVVLRTPNTEAFF; CDR3nt: TGCAGCGTCGTACTTAGGACTCCGAACACTGAAGCTTTCTTT
v_gene: TRBV30; d_gene: .; len: 14; j_gene: TRBJ1-2; abundance: .; CDR3aa: CAWSPGTYNYGYTF; CDR3nt: TGTGCCTGGTCCCCCGGGACATATAACTATGGCTACACCTTC
v_gene: TRBV6-5; d_gene: TRBD1; len: 15; j_gene: TRBJ1-4; abundance: .; CDR3aa: CASSSSNRGSEKLFF; CDR3nt: TGTGCCAGCAGTTCCAGTAACAGGGGTAGTGAAAAACTGTTTTTT
v_gene: TRBV5-1; d_gene: TRBD2; len: 17; j_gene: TRBJ2-1; abundance: .; CDR3aa: CASSLSPGRGGQNEQFF; CDR3nt: TGCGCCAGCAGCTTGTCCCCTGGGCGGGGGGGACAGAATGAGCAGTTCTTC
v_gene: TRBV10-3; d_gene: TRBD2; len: 15; j_gene: TRBJ2-7; abundance: .; CDR3aa: CAISESGSGGYEQYF; CDR3nt: TGTGCCATCAGTGAGTCGGGTAGCGGGGGGTACGAGCAGTACTTC
v_gene: TRBV5-5; d_gene: TRBD1; len: 16; j_gene: TRBJ1-2; abundance: .; CDR3aa: CASNLPGTGESYGYTF; CDR3nt: TGTGCCAGCAACCTTCCCGGGACAGGGGAAAGCTATGGCTACACCTTC
v_gene: TRBV30; d_gene: TRBD2; len: 17; j_gene: TRBJ2-3; abundance: .; CDR3aa: CAWSNTRTSGRTDTQYF; CDR3nt: TGTGCCTGGAGTAATACTCGGACTAGCGGTAGGACAGATACGCAGTATTTT
v_gene: TRBV10-3; d_gene: TRBD1; len: 15; j_gene: TRBJ2-1; abundance: once; CDR3aa: CAISSGTGGGDEQFF; CDR3nt: TGTGCCATCAGTTCCGGCACAGGGGGTGGGGATGAGCAGTTCTTC
v_gene: TRBV19; d_gene: .; len: 14; j_gene: TRBJ2-3; abundance: .; CDR3aa: CASSIARGADTQYF; CDR3nt: TGTGCCAGTAGTATAGCTAGGGGTGCAGATACGCAGTATTTT
v_gene: TRBV28; d_gene: .; len: 12; j_gene: TRBJ1-1; abundance: once; CDR3aa: CASSFPTEGDFF; CDR3nt: TGTGCCAGCAGTTTTCCGACGGAAGGGGATTTCTTT
v_gene: TRBV5-1; d_gene: .; len: 14; j_gene: TRBJ2-5; abundance: once; CDR3aa: CATSPSGIQETQYF; CDR3nt: TGCGCCACCTCCCCCTCGGGTATCCAAGAGACCCAGTACTTC
v_gene: TRBV6-1; d_gene: .; len: 15; j_gene: TRBJ2-3; abundance: .; CDR3aa: CASSEGTGGADTQYF; CDR3nt: TGTGCCAGCAGTGAAGGGACAGGAGGGGCAGATACGCAGTATTTT
v_gene: TRBV15; d_gene: .; len: 13; j_gene: TRBJ2-5; abundance: .; CDR3aa: CATREALQETQYF; CDR3nt: TGTGCCACTCGAGAGGCACTCCAAGAGACCCAGTACTTC
v_gene: TRBV6-1; d_gene: .; len: 15; j_gene: TRBJ1-5; abundance: .; CDR3aa: CASSERRGQYQPQHF; CDR3nt: TGTGCCAGCAGTGAGAGGCGAGGACAGTATCAGCCCCAGCATTTT
v_gene: TRBV11-3; d_gene: .; len: 15; j_gene: TRBJ2-3; abundance: .; CDR3aa: CASSRGGRGPDTQYF; CDR3nt: TGTGCCAGCAGCCGAGGCGGGCGGGGCCCAGATACGCAGTATTTT
v_gene: TRBV2; d_gene: TRBD1; len: 13; j_gene: TRBJ1-1; abundance: few; CDR3aa: CATPGQATTEAFF; CDR3nt: TGTGCCACCCCGGGACAGGCGACGACTGAAGCTTTCTTT
v_gene: TRBV6-5; d_gene: TRBD1; len: 13; j_gene: TRBJ2-5; abundance: .; CDR3aa: CASRRTGAETQYF; CDR3nt: TGTGCCAGCAGACGGACAGGGGCAGAGACCCAGTACTTC